Listed below are T cell receptor beta chains from one sample, sequenced in a study of post-analysis software for immune sequencing data. A single record per CDR3 protein comes from TCRdb applying MiXCR to the PCR reads. Of 750,000 to 950,000 distinct CDR3 sequences listed, around 53% are singletons. Sequencing was done on a sample of blood. The receptors were gathered from a girl aged 5-17 years with multiple sclerosis. Each CDR3 is given with its conserved first and last residue. Each record gives: CDR3 protein, CDR3 DNA, D gene, V gene, clone size, J gene. D genes are given only for firm matches. Expanded clones are given a class, and other clones once, few, many or no size at all.

CDR3 protein: CSALSWGQGRSNYGYTF
CDR3 DNA: TGCAGTGCCCTGTCGTGGGGACAGGGGCGGTCTAACTATGGCTACACCTTC
D gene: TRBD1
V gene: TRBV20-1
clone size: once
J gene: TRBJ1-2

CDR3 protein: CSVTGLAGRARGEQYF
CDR3 DNA: TGCAGCGTCACGGGACTAGCGGGACGAGCCCGGGGCGAGCAGTACTTC
D gene: TRBD2
V gene: TRBV29-1
clone size: few
J gene: TRBJ2-7

CDR3 protein: CASSLVASGGTYEQYF
CDR3 DNA: TGTGCCAGCAGTTTAGTGGCTAGCGGGGGGACCTACGAGCAGTACTTC
D gene: TRBD2
V gene: TRBV27
clone size: -
J gene: TRBJ2-7

CDR3 protein: CSATQGGTPNYEQYF
CDR3 DNA: TGCAGTGCTACCCAAGGGGGGACCCCTAACTACGAGCAGTACTTC
D gene: -
V gene: TRBV20-1
clone size: few
J gene: TRBJ2-7

CDR3 protein: CASSSPAGVGANEQFF
CDR3 DNA: TGTGCCAGCAGTTCCCCAGCGGGAGTAGGGGCCAATGAGCAGTTCTTC
D gene: TRBD2
V gene: TRBV12-3/TRBV12-4
clone size: once
J gene: TRBJ2-1

CDR3 protein: CSARAAESSYEQYF
CDR3 DNA: TGCAGTGCTAGAGCGGCGGAAAGCTCCTACGAGCAGTACTTC
D gene: -
V gene: TRBV20-1
clone size: few
J gene: TRBJ2-7

CDR3 protein: CASSFLDRHYGYTF
CDR3 DNA: TGTGCCAGCAGTTTCCTGGACAGACACTATGGCTACACCTTC
D gene: -
V gene: TRBV28
clone size: -
J gene: TRBJ1-2

CDR3 protein: CASSLLRGGRGTDTQYF
CDR3 DNA: TGTGCCAGCAGCTTACTACGAGGTGGAAGGGGCACAGATACGCAGTATTTT
D gene: -
V gene: TRBV7-2
clone size: -
J gene: TRBJ2-3

CDR3 protein: CASSSPDTQETQYF
CDR3 DNA: TGTGCCAGCAGTTCCCCAGACACACAAGAGACCCAGTACTTC
D gene: -
V gene: TRBV12-3/TRBV12-4
clone size: -
J gene: TRBJ2-5

CDR3 protein: CSVEDRPNPTDTQYF
CDR3 DNA: TGCAGCGTTGAAGATAGGCCTAACCCGACAGATACGCAGTATTTT
D gene: -
V gene: TRBV29-1
clone size: -
J gene: TRBJ2-3

CDR3 protein: CASSPAGQGGADTQYF
CDR3 DNA: TGTGCCAGCAGCCCGGCTGGACAGGGTGGGGCAGATACGCAGTATTTT
D gene: TRBD1
V gene: TRBV7-6
clone size: few
J gene: TRBJ2-3

CDR3 protein: CASSSGLERNEQYF
CDR3 DNA: TGTGCCAGCAGTTCAGGACTAGAAAGGAACGAGCAGTACTTC
D gene: TRBD2
V gene: TRBV27
clone size: -
J gene: TRBJ2-7

CDR3 protein: CASSAGQGNWETQYF
CDR3 DNA: TGTGCCAGCTCAGCCGGACAGGGGAACTGGGAGACCCAGTACTTC
D gene: TRBD1
V gene: TRBV18
clone size: -
J gene: TRBJ2-5

CDR3 protein: CSARLDRENIQYF
CDR3 DNA: TGCAGTGCTAGGCTGGACAGGGAAAACATTCAGTACTTC
D gene: TRBD1
V gene: TRBV20-1
clone size: few
J gene: TRBJ2-4

CDR3 protein: CASSVAGGDLANEQFF
CDR3 DNA: TGTGCCAGCAGCGTAGCGGGAGGCGACTTAGCCAATGAGCAGTTCTTC
D gene: TRBD2
V gene: TRBV9
clone size: -
J gene: TRBJ2-1

CDR3 protein: CASSKVSGGSETQYF
CDR3 DNA: TGTGCCAGCAGTAAGGTTAGCGGGGGGTCGGAGACCCAGTACTTC
D gene: TRBD2
V gene: TRBV25-1
clone size: -
J gene: TRBJ2-5

CDR3 protein: CSARAASSLYGYTF
CDR3 DNA: TGCAGTGCTAGAGCAGCCTCCTCGCTCTATGGCTACACCTTC
D gene: -
V gene: TRBV20-1
clone size: -
J gene: TRBJ1-2

CDR3 protein: CASSIDRTAVGNIQYF
CDR3 DNA: TGTGCCAGCAGTATAGACCGGACAGCAGTAGGAAACATTCAGTACTTC
D gene: -
V gene: TRBV6-6
clone size: -
J gene: TRBJ2-4

CDR3 protein: CSASVAGNTDTQYF
CDR3 DNA: TGCAGTGCTTCCGTAGCGGGGAACACAGATACGCAGTATTTT
D gene: TRBD2
V gene: TRBV20-1
clone size: -
J gene: TRBJ2-3

CDR3 protein: CSARDPGGAGETQYF
CDR3 DNA: TGCAGTGCTAGAGATCCAGGGGGGGCGGGCGAGACCCAGTACTTC
D gene: -
V gene: TRBV20-1
clone size: -
J gene: TRBJ2-5

CDR3 protein: CASSSIYEQGCEQYF
CDR3 DNA: TGTGCCAGCAGCTCAATATATGAACAGGGTTGCGAGCAGTACTTC
D gene: -
V gene: TRBV7-2
clone size: -
J gene: TRBJ2-7

CDR3 protein: CASSPGQAPGYTF
CDR3 DNA: TGCGCCAGCAGCCCCGGACAGGCGCCCGGCTACACCTTC
D gene: TRBD1
V gene: TRBV5-1
clone size: -
J gene: TRBJ1-2

CDR3 protein: CASRRDSGATYNEQFF
CDR3 DNA: TGTGCCAGCAGGCGGGACAGCGGGGCCACATACAATGAGCAGTTCTTC
D gene: -
V gene: TRBV6-5
clone size: -
J gene: TRBJ2-1

CDR3 protein: CSVGGLFNYGYTF
CDR3 DNA: TGCAGCGTTGGGGGGCTTTTCAACTATGGCTACACCTTC
D gene: -
V gene: TRBV29-1
clone size: -
J gene: TRBJ1-2

CDR3 protein: CASSQDYRSYEQYF
CDR3 DNA: TGCGCCAGCAGCCAAGACTACAGGTCCTACGAGCAGTACTTC
D gene: -
V gene: TRBV4-1
clone size: few
J gene: TRBJ2-7

CDR3 protein: CSARSGTGGFQPQHF
CDR3 DNA: TGCAGTGCTAGATCCGGGACAGGGGGCTTCCAGCCCCAGCATTTT
D gene: TRBD1
V gene: TRBV20-1
clone size: -
J gene: TRBJ1-5

CDR3 protein: CASNREGSSYEQYF
CDR3 DNA: TGTGCCAGTAACAGGGAGGGTAGTTCCTACGAGCAGTACTTC
D gene: -
V gene: TRBV6-6
clone size: -
J gene: TRBJ2-7

CDR3 protein: CSVEDQDRGYEQYF
CDR3 DNA: TGCAGCGTTGAAGATCAGGACAGGGGTTACGAGCAGTACTTC
D gene: TRBD1
V gene: TRBV29-1
clone size: few
J gene: TRBJ2-7

CDR3 protein: CSVDGGQGDYEQYF
CDR3 DNA: TGCAGCGTCGACGGAGGACAGGGGGACTACGAGCAGTACTTC
D gene: TRBD1
V gene: TRBV29-1
clone size: few
J gene: TRBJ2-7

CDR3 protein: CASSFTGLRSDTQYF
CDR3 DNA: TGTGCCAGCAGCTTTACGGGACTCCGTTCAGATACGCAGTATTTT
D gene: -
V gene: TRBV7-3
clone size: -
J gene: TRBJ2-3

CDR3 protein: CSANRGTLTDTQYF
CDR3 DNA: TGCAGTGCTAATAGGGGGACCCTCACAGATACGCAGTATTTT
D gene: -
V gene: TRBV20-1
clone size: few
J gene: TRBJ2-3

CDR3 protein: CASSLDSPYNEQFF
CDR3 DNA: TGTGCCAGCAGCCTGGACAGCCCCTACAATGAGCAGTTCTTC
D gene: -
V gene: TRBV9
clone size: -
J gene: TRBJ2-1

CDR3 protein: CASSLGTGEGGYTF
CDR3 DNA: TGTGCCAGCAGTCTAGGGACAGGAGAGGGCGGCTACACCTTC
D gene: TRBD1
V gene: TRBV12-3/TRBV12-4
clone size: few
J gene: TRBJ1-2

CDR3 protein: CSARRSGSLDEQYF
CDR3 DNA: TGCAGTGCTAGACGTAGCGGGAGCCTCGACGAGCAGTACTTC
D gene: TRBD2
V gene: TRBV20-1
clone size: few
J gene: TRBJ2-7

CDR3 protein: CSATAQGNIQYF
CDR3 DNA: TGCAGTGCTACGGCGCAGGGAAACATTCAGTACTTC
D gene: -
V gene: TRBV20-1
clone size: -
J gene: TRBJ2-4

CDR3 protein: CASSLAGGGQGPGYTF
CDR3 DNA: TGCGCCAGCAGCTTGGCCGGAGGGGGACAGGGGCCGGGCTACACCTTC
D gene: TRBD1
V gene: TRBV5-1
clone size: -
J gene: TRBJ1-2

CDR3 protein: CSARAGQGNGKLFF
CDR3 DNA: TGCAGTGCTAGAGCGGGCCAGGGCAATGGAAAACTGTTTTTT
D gene: -
V gene: TRBV20-1
clone size: -
J gene: TRBJ1-4

CDR3 protein: CASSPGPSPDTQYF
CDR3 DNA: TGCGCCAGCAGCCCCGGGCCAAGCCCAGATACGCAGTATTTT
D gene: -
V gene: TRBV5-1
clone size: -
J gene: TRBJ2-3

CDR3 protein: CASSQGPLDETQYF
CDR3 DNA: TGTGCCAGCAGCCAAGGTCCCCTCGACGAGACCCAGTACTTC
D gene: -
V gene: TRBV3-1
clone size: -
J gene: TRBJ2-5

CDR3 protein: CASSRTGTALNEQFF
CDR3 DNA: TGTGCCAGCTCTCGCACCGGGACGGCTCTAAATGAGCAGTTCTTC
D gene: -
V gene: TRBV18
clone size: -
J gene: TRBJ2-1

CDR3 protein: CSVEDQGATYEQYF
CDR3 DNA: TGCAGCGTTGAAGATCAGGGGGCGACCTACGAGCAGTACTTC
D gene: TRBD1
V gene: TRBV29-1
clone size: -
J gene: TRBJ2-7

CDR3 protein: CASSHREQGAEAFF
CDR3 DNA: TGCGCCAGCAGCCACCGGGAGCAGGGGGCTGAAGCTTTCTTT
D gene: TRBD1
V gene: TRBV4-1
clone size: -
J gene: TRBJ1-1